A selection of T cell receptor beta chains follows, all from one sample in a study of T cell clones after liver transplantation. Assay: immunoSEQ multiplex PCR; the TCRdb copy retains only in-frame clones and omits some. The sample yields some 70,000 clones, more than 75% seen once. The sample was CD4+ T cells from blood, taken before liver transplant. These receptors were taken from a human donor who received a liver transplant. CDR3s include the opening cysteine and the closing phenylalanine or tryptophan. A D gene is named only where the DNA matches it firmly. Some rows have no size entry. The others give once, few or many, or a class for an expanded clone.

>NA|NA|TRBJ2-7|15|TRBV5-1
CASSRDGAGLDEQYF
TGCGCCAGCAGCCGCGACGGGGCAGGCTTGGACGAGCAGTACTTC
>NA|NA|TRBJ2-7|13|TRBV28
CVSRGRDFAEQYF
TGTGTCAGCAGGGGGAGGGACTTCGCCGAGCAGTACTTC
>NA|NA|TRBJ2-7|13|TRBV7-2
CASSREFSYEQYF
TGTGCCAGCAGCCGAGAGTTCTCCTACGAGCAGTACTTC
>NA|NA|TRBJ2-3|12|TRBV9
CASSPNTDTQYF
TGTGCCAGCAGCCCAAATACAGATACGCAGTATTTT
>TRBD1|NA|TRBJ2-5|15|TRBV27
CASSLGTGRQETQYF
TGTGCCAGCAGTTTAGGGACAGGGCGGCAAGAGACCCAGTACTTC
>NA|once|TRBJ2-1|16|TRBV25-1
CASSLWGGRGDNEQFF
TGTGCCAGCAGTTTATGGGGCGGTAGAGGTGACAATGAGCAGTTCTTC
>NA|NA|TRBJ1-1|14|TRBV6-5
CASSYLGAGTEAFF
TGTGCCAGCAGTTACTTGGGGGCGGGTACTGAAGCTTTCTTT
>TRBD1|NA|TRBJ2-2|15|TRBV2
CASKQDRGITGELFF
TGTGCCAGCAAACAGGACAGGGGAATCACCGGGGAGCTGTTTTTT
>NA|NA|TRBJ2-6|19|TRBV18
CASSPRMTGGDSGANVLTF
TGTGCCAGCTCACCACGGATGACAGGAGGGGACTCTGGGGCCAACGTCCTGACTTTC
>NA|NA|TRBJ2-1|14|TRBV5-1
CASSIGVSGNEQFF
TGCGCCAGCAGCATTGGGGTCTCGGGGAATGAGCAGTTCTTC
>NA|NA|TRBJ2-7|15|TRBV19
CASSPQRGEVYEQYF
TGTGCCAGTAGCCCCCAACGGGGCGAGGTCTACGAGCAGTACTTC
>TRBD2|once|TRBJ2-1|15|TRBV28
CASSLQTSVYNEQFF
TGTGCCAGCAGTTTACAGACTAGCGTGTACAATGAGCAGTTCTTC
>NA|NA|TRBJ1-2|17|TRBV5-1
CASSVDSILNANYGYTF
TGCGCCAGCAGCGTGGACAGTATCCTCAACGCTAACTATGGCTACACCTTC
>NA|NA|TRBJ2-3|14|TRBV5-1
CASSLSDPTDTQYF
TGCGCCAGCAGCTTATCGGACCCCACAGATACGCAGTATTTT
>NA|NA|TRBJ2-1|14|TRBV4-2
CASSLSGQRNEQFF
TGTGCCAGCAGCTTAAGTGGACAGCGCAATGAGCAGTTCTTC
>NA|NA|TRBJ1-6|16|TRBV13
CASSFRRAGNNSPLHF
TGTGCCAGCAGCTTCAGGAGGGCAGGAAATAATTCACCCCTCCACTTT
>NA|NA|TRBJ2-3|14|TRBV27
CASSLRRGPDTQYF
TGTGCCAGCAGTCTACGACGGGGCCCAGATACGCAGTATTTT
>NA|NA|TRBJ1-4|12|TRBV5-1
CASSSEREKLFF
TGCGCCAGCAGTTCCGAAAGAGAAAAACTGTTTTTT
>NA|once|TRBJ2-3|15|TRBV7-6
CASGLNPGQFRTQYF
TGTGCCAGCGGACTTAACCCAGGACAGTTCCGTACGCAGTATTTT
>NA|NA|TRBJ2-7|14|TRBV11-3
CASSFSQAYYEQYF
TGTGCCAGCAGCTTTTCACAGGCCTACTACGAGCAGTACTTC
>TRBD2|NA|TRBJ2-2|15|TRBV7-7
CASSLQGGPAGELFF
TGTGCCAGCAGCTTACAGGGAGGGCCGGCCGGGGAGCTGTTTTTT
>NA|NA|TRBJ2-7|11|TRBV29-1
CSVGHRAEQYF
TGCAGCGTCGGTCACAGGGCCGAGCAGTACTTC
>TRBD1|medium-sized|TRBJ1-1|15|TRBV19
CASSTRGQLNTEAFF
TGTGCCAGTAGTACGAGGGGACAGCTGAACACTGAAGCTTTCTTT
>NA|few|TRBJ2-7|15|TRBV19
CASSIKPLQGYEQYF
TGTGCCAGTAGTATCAAGCCCCTACAGGGCTACGAGCAGTACTTC
>NA|NA|TRBJ2-4|14|TRBV28
CASSLGRREDIQYF
TGTGCCAGCAGTTTAGGGCGTCGGGAAGACATTCAGTACTTC
>NA|NA|TRBJ1-1|14|TRBV6-5
CASSLRGGNTEAFF
TGTGCCAGCAGCCTACGCGGGGGGAACACTGAAGCTTTCTTT
>TRBD2|NA|TRBJ2-1|18|TRBV29-1
CSVSSLGLAGLSYNEQFF
TGCAGCGTTTCTTCCCTTGGACTAGCGGGCCTCTCCTACAATGAGCAGTTCTTC
>NA|NA|TRBJ1-4|18|TRBV7-6
CASSSETVQSRYNEKLFF
TGTGCCAGCAGCTCGGAGACAGTCCAATCCCGCTATAATGAAAAACTGTTTTTT
>TRBD1|NA|TRBJ2-1|15|TRBV25-1
CASSDTGTGDGEQFF
TGTGCCAGCAGTGATACCGGGACAGGGGACGGTGAGCAGTTCTTC
>NA|NA|TRBJ1-1|13|TRBV27
CASRQQVLTEAFF
TGTGCCAGCAGACAGCAAGTCTTGACTGAAGCTTTCTTT
>TRBD2|NA|TRBJ2-1|15|TRBV5-1
CASSLELAGESEQFF
TGCGCCAGCAGCTTGGAACTAGCGGGAGAGAGCGAGCAGTTCTTC
>NA|NA|TRBJ1-6|14|TRBV6-5
CASRSAPDNSPLHF
TGTGCCAGCAGATCGGCTCCCGATAATTCACCCCTCCACTTT
>NA|NA|TRBJ2-2|13|TRBV7-3
CASSSRVPGELFF
TGTGCCAGCAGCTCCAGGGTGCCCGGGGAGCTGTTTTTT
>NA|once|TRBJ2-7|12|TRBV30
CAWAAPVGVEYF
TGTGCCTGGGCCGCCCCCGTTGGGGTTGAGTACTTC
>TRBD2|few|TRBJ2-3|14|TRBV9
CASSVVSGTDTQYF
TGTGCCAGCAGCGTAGTTAGCGGGACGGATACGCAGTATTTT
>TRBD1|NA|TRBJ2-7|13|TRBV30
CAWSVFGQGEQYF
TGTGCCTGGAGCGTCTTCGGACAGGGCGAGCAGTACTTC
>NA|NA|TRBJ2-7|13|TRBV7-2
CASSLGVSYEQYF
TGTGCCAGCAGCTTAGGGGTCTCCTACGAGCAGTACTTC
>TRBD1|NA|TRBJ2-7|15|TRBV2
CASKDYRGTSYEQYF
TGTGCCAGCAAAGACTACAGGGGAACCTCCTACGAGCAGTACTTC
>NA|NA|TRBJ1-2|13|TRBV6-5
CASSYSGPYGYTF
TGTGCCAGCAGTTACTCTGGGCCCTATGGCTACACCTTC
>TRBD2|NA|TRBJ2-2|14|TRBV28
CASSLVLAAGELFF
TGTGCCAGCAGTTTAGTTCTAGCGGCCGGGGAGCTGTTTTTT
>TRBD2|NA|TRBJ2-7|15|TRBV11-3
CASSSGSGRVDEQYF
TGTGCCAGCAGCTCCGGAAGCGGGAGAGTCGACGAGCAGTACTTC